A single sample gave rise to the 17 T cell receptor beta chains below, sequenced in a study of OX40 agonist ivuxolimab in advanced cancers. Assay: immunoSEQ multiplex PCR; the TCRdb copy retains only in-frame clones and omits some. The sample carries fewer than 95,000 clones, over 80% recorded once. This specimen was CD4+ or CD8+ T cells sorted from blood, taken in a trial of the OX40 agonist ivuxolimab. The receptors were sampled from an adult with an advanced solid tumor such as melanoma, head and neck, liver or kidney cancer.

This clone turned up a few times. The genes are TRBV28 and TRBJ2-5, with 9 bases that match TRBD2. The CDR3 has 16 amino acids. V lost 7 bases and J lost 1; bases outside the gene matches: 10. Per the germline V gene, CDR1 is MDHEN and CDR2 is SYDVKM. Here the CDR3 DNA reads TGTGCCAGCACCACCCCTGGCGGGGGGGTCCAAGAGACCCAGTACTTC. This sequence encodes CASTTPGGGVQETQYF. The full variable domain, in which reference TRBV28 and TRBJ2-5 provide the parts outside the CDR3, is DVKVTQSSRYLVKRTGEKVFLECVQDMDHENMFWYRQDPGLGLRLIYFSYDVKMKEKGDIPEGYSVSREKKERFSLILESASTNQTSMYLCASTTPGGGVQETQYFGPGTRLLVL.

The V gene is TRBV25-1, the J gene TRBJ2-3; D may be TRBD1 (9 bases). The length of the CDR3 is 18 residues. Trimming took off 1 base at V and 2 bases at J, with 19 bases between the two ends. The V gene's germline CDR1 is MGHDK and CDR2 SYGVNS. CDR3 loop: CASSESGGTGSVTDTQYF. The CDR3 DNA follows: TGTGCCAGCAGTGAATCGGGAGGGACAGGGTCGGTCACAGATACGCAGTATTTT.

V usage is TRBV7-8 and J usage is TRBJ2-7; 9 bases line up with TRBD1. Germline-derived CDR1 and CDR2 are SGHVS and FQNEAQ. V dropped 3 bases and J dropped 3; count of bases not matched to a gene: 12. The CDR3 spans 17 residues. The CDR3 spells CASSLGTGTVVNYEQYF. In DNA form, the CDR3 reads TGTGCCAGCAGCTTGGGGACAGGGACGGTGGTGAACTACGAGCAGTACTTC.

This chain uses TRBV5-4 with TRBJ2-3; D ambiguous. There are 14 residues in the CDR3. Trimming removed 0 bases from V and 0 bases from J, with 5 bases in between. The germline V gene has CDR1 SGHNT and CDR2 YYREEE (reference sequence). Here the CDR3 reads CASSLDTSTDTQYF. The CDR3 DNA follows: TGTGCCAGCAGCTTGGATACAAGCACAGATACGCAGTATTTT.

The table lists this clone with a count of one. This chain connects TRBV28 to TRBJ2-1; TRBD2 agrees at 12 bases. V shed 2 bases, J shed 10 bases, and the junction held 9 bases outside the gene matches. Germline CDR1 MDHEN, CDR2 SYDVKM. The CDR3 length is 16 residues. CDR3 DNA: TGTGCCAGCAGTTTAGCGCCTAGCGGGGGGGGCAGGGAGCAGTTCTTC. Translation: CASSLAPSGGGREQFF.

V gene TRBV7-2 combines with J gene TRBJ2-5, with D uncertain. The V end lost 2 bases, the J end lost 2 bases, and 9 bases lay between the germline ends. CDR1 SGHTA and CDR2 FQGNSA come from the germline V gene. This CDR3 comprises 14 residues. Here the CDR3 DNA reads TGTGCCAGCAGCTTATGGTCTTCACAAGAGACCCAGTACTTC. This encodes CASSLWSSQETQYF.

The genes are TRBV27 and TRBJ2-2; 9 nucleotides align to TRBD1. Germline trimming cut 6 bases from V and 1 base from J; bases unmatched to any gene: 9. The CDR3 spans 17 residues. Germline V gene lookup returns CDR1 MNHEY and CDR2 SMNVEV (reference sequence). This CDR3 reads CASSHDRGGLNTGELFF. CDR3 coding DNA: TGTGCCAGCAGCCACGACAGGGGGGGCCTGAACACCGGGGAGCTGTTTTTT.

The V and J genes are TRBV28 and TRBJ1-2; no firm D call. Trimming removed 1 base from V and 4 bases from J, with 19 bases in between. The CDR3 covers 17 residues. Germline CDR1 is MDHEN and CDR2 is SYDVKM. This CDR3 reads CASSLSAGKGRGYGYTF. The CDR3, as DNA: TGTGCCAGCAGTTTATCCGCGGGCAAGGGCCGTGGCTATGGCTACACCTTC.

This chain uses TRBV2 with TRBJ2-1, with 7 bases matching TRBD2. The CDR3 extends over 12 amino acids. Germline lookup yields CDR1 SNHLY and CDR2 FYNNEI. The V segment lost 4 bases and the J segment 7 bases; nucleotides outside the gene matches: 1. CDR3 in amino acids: CASSGEGNEQFF. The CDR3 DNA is TGTGCCAGCAGTGGGGAGGGGAATGAGCAGTTCTTC.

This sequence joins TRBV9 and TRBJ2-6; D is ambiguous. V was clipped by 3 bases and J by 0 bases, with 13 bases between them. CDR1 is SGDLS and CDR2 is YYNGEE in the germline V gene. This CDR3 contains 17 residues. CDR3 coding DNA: TGTGCCAGCAGCGACTTACTGGGTAGCTCTGGGGCCAACGTCCTGACTTTC. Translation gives CASSDLLGSSGANVLTF. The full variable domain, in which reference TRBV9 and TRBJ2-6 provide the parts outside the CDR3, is DSGVTQTPKHLITATGQRVTLRCSPRSGDLSVYWYQQSLDQGLQFLIQYYNGEERAKGNILERFSAQQFPDLHSELNLSSLELGDSALYFCASSDLLGSSGANVLTFGAGSRLTVL.

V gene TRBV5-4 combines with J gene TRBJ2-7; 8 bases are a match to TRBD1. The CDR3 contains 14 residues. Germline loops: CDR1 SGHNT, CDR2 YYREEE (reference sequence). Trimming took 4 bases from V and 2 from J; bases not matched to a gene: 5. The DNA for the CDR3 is TGTGCCAGCAGCAAAGAGGGACAGGCCTACGAGCAGTACTTC. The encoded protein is CASSKEGQAYEQYF.

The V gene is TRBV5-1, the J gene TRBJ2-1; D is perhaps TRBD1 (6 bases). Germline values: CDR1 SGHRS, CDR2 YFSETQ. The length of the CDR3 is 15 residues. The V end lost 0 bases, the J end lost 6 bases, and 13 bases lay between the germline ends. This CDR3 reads CASSLGGDRPNEQFF. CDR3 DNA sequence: TGCGCCAGCAGCTTGGGGGGAGACAGGCCCAATGAGCAGTTCTTC.

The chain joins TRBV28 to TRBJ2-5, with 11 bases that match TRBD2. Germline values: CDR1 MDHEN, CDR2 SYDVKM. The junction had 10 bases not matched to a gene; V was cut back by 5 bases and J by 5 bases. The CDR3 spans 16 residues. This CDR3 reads CASSPVAGGLEETQYF. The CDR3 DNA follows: TGTGCCAGCAGTCCAGTAGCGGGGGGGCTTGAGGAGACCCAGTACTTC.

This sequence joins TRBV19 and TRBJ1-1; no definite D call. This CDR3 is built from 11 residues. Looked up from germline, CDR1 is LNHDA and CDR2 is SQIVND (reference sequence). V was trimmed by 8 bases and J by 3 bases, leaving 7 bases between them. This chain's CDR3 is CASQYDTEAFF. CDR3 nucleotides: TGTGCCAGTCAGTACGACACTGAAGCTTTCTTT.

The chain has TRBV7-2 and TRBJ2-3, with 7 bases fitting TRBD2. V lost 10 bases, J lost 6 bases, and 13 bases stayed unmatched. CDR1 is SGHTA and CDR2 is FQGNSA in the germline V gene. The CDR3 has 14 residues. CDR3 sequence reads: CATGYSGTSDTQYF. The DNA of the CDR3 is TGTGCCACCGGATACAGCGGGACTTCTGATACGCAGTATTTT.

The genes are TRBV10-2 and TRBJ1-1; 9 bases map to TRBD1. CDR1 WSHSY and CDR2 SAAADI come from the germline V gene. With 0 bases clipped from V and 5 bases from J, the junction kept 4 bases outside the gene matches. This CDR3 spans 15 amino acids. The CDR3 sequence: CASSESGQGRTEAFF. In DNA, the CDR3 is TGCGCCAGCAGTGAGTCTGGACAGGGGAGAACTGAAGCTTTCTTT.

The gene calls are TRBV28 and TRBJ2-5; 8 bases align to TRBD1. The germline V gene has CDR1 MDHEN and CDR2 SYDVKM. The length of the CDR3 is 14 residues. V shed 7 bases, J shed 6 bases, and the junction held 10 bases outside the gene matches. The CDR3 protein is CASKADRDPQTQYF. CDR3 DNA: TGTGCCAGCAAGGCGGACAGGGATCCTCAGACCCAGTACTTC.